This T cell receptor (beta chain) was observed in a study of shared clonotypes between healthy human individuals. Study results and caveats: Naive subsets typically showed greater estimated richness than memory subsets.

This clone was seen once. Its antigen is not known. Samples underwent the assay at deep level. Authors' analysis steps: Filtering differed, since immunoSEQ gave only junction sequences and no quality scores. The repertoire was sequenced with immunoSEQ multiplex PCR; TCRdb's copy has only in-frame clones and lacks some. D and trimming were read from the DNA, whereas the V and J calls and clone size are those reported in that table. The sample yields approximately 2,000,000 clones, around 93% seen once. CD4+ cells underwent separation, giving CD45RA+ naive and CD45RA-negative memory subsets. This CDR3 spans 14 amino acids. Germline V lookup: CDR1 MNHEY, CDR2 SVGAGI. Between the trimmed V and J ends, which lost 2 bases and 3 bases, there was a span of 9 bases.

The material sequenced was naive CD4+ T cells from PBMCs. The sample's subset: CD45RA+ positively selected. The TCR sequence derives from a man between 18 and 29 years old in good health. Some clones in this sample may be carry-over from other donors' samples. The genes are TRBV6-5 and TRBJ2-3, with a tentative D call TRBD2 (6 bases). As DNA, the CDR3 is TGTGCCAGCAGTTACCGGAGGGATACAGATACGCAGTATTTT. As protein: CASSYRRDTDTQYF.